This is a list of T cell receptor beta chains from one sample in a study of glioma-infiltrating T cells after dendritic cell vaccination. The repertoire was sequenced with immunoSEQ multiplex PCR; TCRdb's copy has only in-frame clones and lacks some. The sample includes approximately 3,800 clones, 90% to 95% of them seen just once. The sequencing here drew on blood, taken before dendritic cell vaccination. The receptors here all came from a human donor with glioblastoma. The CDR3 runs from the conserved cysteine through the conserved F or W. D genes are given only for firm matches. Size tells how often a clone was seen (once, few, many) or the class of an expanded clone, and some rows leave it out.

cdr3_aa: CASKPSGTLGDTQYF; cdr3_nt: TGTGCCAGTAAACCTAGCGGGACCCTCGGTGATACGCAGTATTTT; d_call: TRBD2; v_call: TRBV6-6; clone_size: .; j_call: TRBJ2-3
cdr3_aa: CASSIVAGGRQYF; cdr3_nt: TGTGCCAGCAGTATCGTAGCCGGGGGGAGGCAGTATTTT; d_call: TRBD2; v_call: TRBV28; clone_size: .; j_call: TRBJ2-3
cdr3_aa: CASTQRTGLYEKLFF; cdr3_nt: TGTGCCAGTACCCAACGGACAGGGCTTTACGAAAAACTGTTTTTT; d_call: TRBD1; v_call: TRBV19; clone_size: .; j_call: TRBJ1-4
cdr3_aa: CASSQVGGGRYEQYF; cdr3_nt: TGTGCCAGCAGCCAAGTCGGGGGTGGTCGCTACGAGCAGTACTTC; d_call: .; v_call: TRBV14; clone_size: .; j_call: TRBJ2-7
cdr3_aa: CATSRDAGTGELFF; cdr3_nt: TGTGCCACCAGCAGAGACGCGGGCACCGGGGAGCTGTTTTTT; d_call: .; v_call: TRBV15; clone_size: .; j_call: TRBJ2-2
cdr3_aa: CASSPPPGSANEQFF; cdr3_nt: TGTGCCAGCTCACCCCCCCCGGGATCGGCCAATGAGCAGTTCTTC; d_call: .; v_call: TRBV18; clone_size: once; j_call: TRBJ2-1
cdr3_aa: CASSQVDGSVYEQYF; cdr3_nt: TGCGCCAGCAGCCAAGTCGACGGGAGTGTCTACGAGCAGTACTTC; d_call: .; v_call: TRBV4-1; clone_size: .; j_call: TRBJ2-7
cdr3_aa: CASSPTGGNEQYF; cdr3_nt: TGTGCCAGCTCACCTACAGGGGGAAACGAGCAGTACTTC; d_call: TRBD1; v_call: TRBV18; clone_size: .; j_call: TRBJ2-7
cdr3_aa: CASSEQGVAEAFF; cdr3_nt: TGTGCCAGCAGTGAGCAGGGGGTAGCTGAAGCTTTCTTT; d_call: TRBD1; v_call: TRBV2; clone_size: .; j_call: TRBJ1-1
cdr3_aa: CASSATYNEQFF; cdr3_nt: TGTGCCAGCAGCGCCACCTACAATGAGCAGTTCTTC; d_call: .; v_call: TRBV9; clone_size: .; j_call: TRBJ2-1
cdr3_aa: CASSLETRTSGRSRQYF; cdr3_nt: TGTGCCAGCAGCTTAGAGACCCGGACTAGCGGGAGAAGTCGGCAGTACTTC; d_call: TRBD2; v_call: TRBV5-4; clone_size: .; j_call: TRBJ2-7
cdr3_aa: CASSTVSSGANVLTF; cdr3_nt: TGTGCCAGCAGTACAGTAAGCTCTGGGGCCAACGTCCTGACTTTC; d_call: .; v_call: TRBV6-1; clone_size: .; j_call: TRBJ2-6
cdr3_aa: CASSFRSGTNTGELFF; cdr3_nt: TGTGCCAGCAGCTTCCGAAGCGGGACGAACACCGGGGAGCTGTTTTTT; d_call: TRBD2; v_call: TRBV7-9; clone_size: .; j_call: TRBJ2-2
cdr3_aa: CASRGRKNTEAFF; cdr3_nt: TGTGCCAGCCGGGGAAGGAAGAACACTGAAGCTTTCTTT; d_call: .; v_call: TRBV28; clone_size: .; j_call: TRBJ1-1
cdr3_aa: CTSRFYGLSQSRANVLTF; cdr3_nt: TGCACCAGCAGGTTTTATGGTTTGTCACAAAGTCGGGCCAACGTCCTGACTTTC; d_call: .; v_call: TRBV1; clone_size: .; j_call: TRBJ2-6
cdr3_aa: CATSRALREETQYF; cdr3_nt: TGTGCCACCAGCAGAGCGTTAAGAGAAGAGACCCAGTACTTC; d_call: .; v_call: TRBV15; clone_size: once; j_call: TRBJ2-5
cdr3_aa: CASSVAGGIGTGELFF; cdr3_nt: TGTGCCAGCAGCGTAGCGGGGGGCATAGGCACCGGGGAGCTGTTTTTT; d_call: .; v_call: TRBV9; clone_size: .; j_call: TRBJ2-2
cdr3_aa: CASSEDTGGPAEQYF; cdr3_nt: TGTGCCAGCAGTGAAGATACGGGAGGGCCCGCCGAGCAGTACTTC; d_call: TRBD2; v_call: TRBV6-1; clone_size: .; j_call: TRBJ2-7
cdr3_aa: CASSYATGWPGYTF; cdr3_nt: TGTGCCAGCAGTTACGCGACAGGGTGGCCTGGCTACACCTTC; d_call: TRBD1; v_call: TRBV6-5; clone_size: .; j_call: TRBJ1-2
cdr3_aa: CASSPGQNLYGYTF; cdr3_nt: TGTGCCAGCAGCCCGGGACAGAATCTCTATGGCTACACCTTC; d_call: TRBD1; v_call: TRBV5-8; clone_size: .; j_call: TRBJ1-2
cdr3_aa: CANCIWGTGDYGYTF; cdr3_nt: TGTGCCAACTGCATCTGGGGGACAGGGGACTATGGCTACACCTTC; d_call: TRBD1; v_call: TRBV6-5; clone_size: .; j_call: TRBJ1-2
cdr3_aa: CASSPTASGRDEQFF; cdr3_nt: TGTGCCAGCTCACCGACGGCTAGCGGGAGGGATGAGCAGTTCTTC; d_call: TRBD2; v_call: TRBV18; clone_size: .; j_call: TRBJ2-1
cdr3_aa: CASSEYRPNSYEQYF; cdr3_nt: TGTGCCAGCAGTGAATACAGGCCGAACTCCTACGAGCAGTACTTC; d_call: .; v_call: TRBV6-1; clone_size: .; j_call: TRBJ2-7
cdr3_aa: CASSIEGRGSYEQYF; cdr3_nt: TGTGCCAGTAGTATAGAAGGGAGAGGGTCCTACGAGCAGTACTTC; d_call: .; v_call: TRBV19; clone_size: .; j_call: TRBJ2-7
cdr3_aa: CASSLDVVTEAFF; cdr3_nt: TGCGCCAGCAGCCTAGACGTAGTAACTGAAGCTTTCTTT; d_call: .; v_call: TRBV5-1; clone_size: .; j_call: TRBJ1-1
cdr3_aa: CSVRGQTNYGYTF; cdr3_nt: TGCAGCGTGCGGGGACAGACTAACTATGGCTACACCTTC; d_call: TRBD1; v_call: TRBV29-1; clone_size: .; j_call: TRBJ1-2
cdr3_aa: CASSSSRVGGDGYTF; cdr3_nt: TGTGCCAGCAGCTCATCCAGGGTGGGGGGGGATGGCTACACCTTC; d_call: .; v_call: TRBV9; clone_size: .; j_call: TRBJ1-2
cdr3_aa: CASRGIGLTEAFF; cdr3_nt: TGTGCCAGCCGGGGAATAGGGCTGACTGAAGCTTTCTTT; d_call: .; v_call: TRBV27; clone_size: .; j_call: TRBJ1-1
cdr3_aa: CASSPRTWTPQETQYF; cdr3_nt: TGTGCCAGCAGCCCGCGAACGTGGACACCCCAAGAGACCCAGTACTTC; d_call: .; v_call: TRBV11-2; clone_size: .; j_call: TRBJ2-5
cdr3_aa: CASSLGLAEYNEQFF; cdr3_nt: TGTGCCAGCAGCCTCGGACTAGCGGAATACAATGAGCAGTTCTTC; d_call: TRBD2; v_call: TRBV5-4; clone_size: .; j_call: TRBJ2-1
cdr3_aa: CASSTNLDTGELFF; cdr3_nt: TGTGCCAGCAGTACCAACCTAGACACCGGGGAGCTGTTTTTT; d_call: .; v_call: TRBV6-1; clone_size: .; j_call: TRBJ2-2